This T cell receptor beta chain stems from a study of T cells after yellow fever vaccination. Across the study: For low cell numbers, libraries were made with SMART-Seq v4 Ultra Low Input.

Losses at the gene ends were 1 base for V and 0 bases for J; bases not matched to a gene: 9. Germline V gives CDR1 MNHEY, CDR2 SMNVEV (reference sequence). This CDR3 contains 18 residues. Study results and limitations: Overlap between CD4 and CD8 compartments was detected for a small share of clonotypes. After the booster, 95% to 98% of CD4 and roughly nine tenths of CD8 primary-response clones were re-detected.

This clonotype was observed a handful of times. The antigen is unknown. TCR cDNA, made by 5'RACE template switching, carried an added universal primer site and UMIs. From the 5' RACE reads, TCRdb called clonotypes with MiXCR, one entry per CDR3 protein. The profile shows 340,000 or so distinct CDR3 sequences, roughly an eighth of them singletons. The chain is built from TRBV27 and TRBJ2-4, with TRBD1 identical over 7 bases. The sample was CD4+ T cells sorted from PBMCs, taken 15 days after the yellow fever booster vaccination. The source of this sequence is a man aged 18 to 30 who received the YFV17D yellow fever vaccine. CDR3 region: CASSLFKGQNLAKNIQYF. The CDR3 DNA is TGTGCCAGCAGTTTATTCAAGGGACAGAACTTAGCCAAAAACATTCAGTACTTC.